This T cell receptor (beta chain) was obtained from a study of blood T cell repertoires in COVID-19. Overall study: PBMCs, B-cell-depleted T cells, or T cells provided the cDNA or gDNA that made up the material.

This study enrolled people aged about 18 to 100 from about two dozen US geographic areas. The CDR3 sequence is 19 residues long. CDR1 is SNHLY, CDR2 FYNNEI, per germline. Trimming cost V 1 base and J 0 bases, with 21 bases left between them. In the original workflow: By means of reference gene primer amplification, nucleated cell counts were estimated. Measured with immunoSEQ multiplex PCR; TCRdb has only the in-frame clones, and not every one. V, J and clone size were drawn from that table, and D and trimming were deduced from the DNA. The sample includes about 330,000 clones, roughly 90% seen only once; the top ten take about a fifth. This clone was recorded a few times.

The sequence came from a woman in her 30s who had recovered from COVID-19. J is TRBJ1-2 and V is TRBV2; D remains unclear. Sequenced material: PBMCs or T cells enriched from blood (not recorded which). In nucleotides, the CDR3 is TGTGCCAGCAGTGAAGGATTGAGGTGGCGAGAAGGAGCTAACTATGGCTACACCTTC. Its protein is CASSEGLRWREGANYGYTF.